The next 13 T cell receptor beta chains were all read from a single sample in a study of ipilimumab plus nivolumab after autologous stem cell transplantation (dated by TCRdb to the early 2020s). Libraries were prepared through the immunoSEQ multiplex PCR assay. TCRdb retrieved this table from immuneACCESS and kept in-frame rearrangements only. Not all clones are present; in checked studies, unresolved V genes account for under half, and no reason is known for the remainder. The sample profile shows about 9,800 clones; roughly two thirds of them were found once. The ten most abundant clones make up 15% to 20% of the sample. The specimen was PBMCs, collected in a trial of ipilimumab plus nivolumab as post-transplant consolidation. These receptors were obtained from a female donor with multiple myeloma.

This clone turned up a few times. The V gene is TRBV4-1, the J gene TRBJ2-1, with TRBD2 matching 15 bases. The CDR3 has 15 residues. After removal of 3 bases from V and 8 bases from J, the junction contained 2 bases not matched to a gene. In germline, CDR1 is MGHRA, CDR2 YSYEKL. CDR3 nucleotide sequence: TGCGCCAGCAGCCACAGGACTAGCGGGAGGGATGAGCAGTTCTTC. It encodes CASSHRTSGRDEQFF.

The V call is TRBV11-3, the J call TRBJ1-3; the D gene is possibly TRBD1 (5 bases). This CDR3 spans 15 amino acids. The germline V gene encodes CDR1 SGHNT and CDR2 YENEEA. V dropped 3 bases and J dropped 1 base, with 10 bases sitting between them. CDR3 region: CASSFNQGSGNTIYF. As DNA, the CDR3 is TGTGCCAGCAGCTTTAACCAGGGTTCTGGAAACACCATATATTTT.

V gene TRBV7-3 combines with J gene TRBJ2-7; possible D gene TRBD2, 5 bases. Trimming shortened V by 5 bases and J by 6 bases, and 11 bases separated the two germline ends. The germline CDR1 and CDR2 sequences are SGHTA and FQGTGA. The CDR3 totals 12 residues. The CDR3 here is CASSVLGIEQYF. The CDR3 nucleotides are TGTGCCAGCAGCGTACTAGGCATCGAGCAGTACTTC.

In the case of this clone: This CDR3 is also generated by other DNA sequences in the sample. J is TRBJ1-1 and V is TRBV7-9; D is ambiguous. Germline CDR1 and CDR2: SEHNR and FQNEAQ (reference sequence). V lost 0 bases to trimming and J lost 0 bases, with 2 bases between them. This CDR3 has 13 residues. CDR3 DNA sequence: TGTGCCAGCAGCTTAGCCCTGAACACTGAAGCTTTCTTT. Amino acids: CASSLALNTEAFF.

The V gene is TRBV6-5, the J gene TRBJ2-7, with 9 bases that match TRBD1. The CDR3 covers 15 residues. The V and J ends lost 5 bases and 1 base, in that order; junction bases with no gene match: 6. Germline CDR1 reads MNHEY; CDR2 reads SVGAGI. CDR3 coding DNA: TGTGCCAGCAGTCGTCCCGGGACAGGGTCCTACGAGCAGTACTTC. Residues: CASSRPGTGSYEQYF.

The chain has TRBV7-3 and TRBJ2-7, with D unresolved. V was trimmed by 5 bases and J by 7 bases, leaving 15 bases between them. Germline V lookup: CDR1 SGHTA, CDR2 FQGTGA. This CDR3 has 13 residues. CDR3 region: CASSLGWGAEQYF. The CDR3 bases are TGTGCCAGCAGCCTAGGGTGGGGTGCTGAGCAGTACTTC.

This rearrangement joins TRBV14 to TRBJ2-1, with a possible D match to TRBD1 (6 bases). V lost 4 bases and J 6 bases, leaving 10 bases between the germline ends. CDR1 SGHDN and CDR2 FVKESK come from the germline V gene. This CDR3 is 13 amino acids long. The DNA for the CDR3 is TGTGCCAGCAGCCCAACAGGGTCCAATGAGCAGTTCTTC. Translated, it gives CASSPTGSNEQFF. Supplemented by reference TRBV14 and TRBJ2-1, the full variable domain reads EAGVTQFPSHSVIEKGQTVTLRCDPISGHDNLYWYRRVMGKEIKFLLHFVKESKQDESGMPNNRFLAERTGGTYSTLKVQPAELEDSGVYFCASSPTGSNEQFFGPGTRLTVL.

The table lists this clone with a few counts. V usage is TRBV28 and J usage is TRBJ1-5; TRBD1 is a possible D gene (5 bases). V was shortened by 7 bases and J by 0 bases, with 10 bases between the two germline ends. CDR1 and CDR2 from the germline V gene are MDHEN and SYDVKM. The CDR3 length is 14 residues. The CDR3: CASIGDVSNQPQHF. Here the CDR3 DNA reads TGTGCCAGCATTGGGGACGTTAGCAATCAGCCCCAGCATTTT.

The rearrangement joins TRBV27 to TRBJ1-2; no clear D gene. The V and J ends lost 4 bases and 4 bases respectively, with 7 bases between them. Germline loops: CDR1 MNHEY, CDR2 SMNVEV (reference sequence). This CDR3 contains 12 residues. CDR3 in DNA: TGTGCCAGCAGTTATCCAGGCTATGGCTACACCTTC. It codes for CASSYPGYGYTF.

The chain recombines TRBV5-8 with TRBJ1-5, with D tentatively TRBD1 (6 bases). Germline-derived CDR1 and CDR2 are SGHTS and YDEGEE. V was pared by 0 bases and J by 4 bases, with 8 bases between. This CDR3 has 14 amino acids. The CDR3 nucleotides read TGTGCCAGCAGCTTGGAGGGGGGTAATCAGCCCCAGCATTTT. Translated: CASSLEGGNQPQHF. The whole variable domain, remainder taken from reference TRBV5-8 and TRBJ1-5, is EAGVTQSPTHLIKTRGQQATLRCSPISGHTSVYWYQQALGLGLQFLLWYDEGEERNRGNFPPRFSGRQFPNYSSELNVNALELEDSALYLCASSLEGGNQPQHFGDGTRLSIL.

DNA of the CDR3: TGTGCCAGCAGCTATAGCGTCTGGGGTGAAAAACTGTTTTTT. Translating it yields CASSYSVWGEKLFF. This chain connects TRBV28 to TRBJ1-4; no firm D call. CDR3 length: 14 amino acids. Germline loops: CDR1 MDHEN, CDR2 SYDVKM. V shed 6 bases and J shed 7 bases, with 15 bases lying between them.

The V gene is TRBV7-2, the J gene TRBJ2-4; 11 bases align to TRBD2. The germline V gene encodes CDR1 SGHTA and CDR2 FQGNSA. V lost 5 bases to trimming and J lost 0 bases; unmatched junction nucleotides: 12. The CDR3 contains 19 residues. The CDR3 loop is CASSQRGPGLAVAKNIQYF. The CDR3 region has the DNA TGTGCCAGCAGCCAACGGGGACCGGGACTAGCGGTAGCCAAAAACATTCAGTACTTC.

The V gene is TRBV5-5, the J gene TRBJ2-7; D possibly corresponds to TRBD1 (6 bases). Germline CDR1 and CDR2: SGHKS and YYEKEE (reference sequence). V gave up 2 bases and J gave up 2 bases, with 11 bases separating them. CDR3 size: 14 residues. CDR3 bases: TGTGCCAGCAGCTTTATGGACAGAGCCTACGAGCAGTACTTC. Translated, it gives CASSFMDRAYEQYF. The full variable domain, with the rest looked up from reference TRBV5-5 and TRBJ2-7, is DAGVTQSPTHLIKTRGQQVTLRCSPISGHKSVSWYQQVLGQGPQFIFQYYEKEERGRGNFPDRFSARQFPNYSSELNVNALLLGDSALYLCASSFMDRAYEQYFGPGTRLTVT.